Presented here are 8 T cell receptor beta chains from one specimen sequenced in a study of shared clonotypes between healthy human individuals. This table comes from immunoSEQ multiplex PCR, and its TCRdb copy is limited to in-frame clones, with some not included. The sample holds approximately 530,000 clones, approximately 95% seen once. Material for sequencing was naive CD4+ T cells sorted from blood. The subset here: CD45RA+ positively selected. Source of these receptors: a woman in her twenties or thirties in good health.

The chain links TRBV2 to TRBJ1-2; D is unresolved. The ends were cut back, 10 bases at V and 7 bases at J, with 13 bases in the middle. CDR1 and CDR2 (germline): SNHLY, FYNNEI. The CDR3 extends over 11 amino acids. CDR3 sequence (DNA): TGTGCCACCCCTCACGTGTTTGGCTACACCTTC. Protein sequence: CATPHVFGYTF.

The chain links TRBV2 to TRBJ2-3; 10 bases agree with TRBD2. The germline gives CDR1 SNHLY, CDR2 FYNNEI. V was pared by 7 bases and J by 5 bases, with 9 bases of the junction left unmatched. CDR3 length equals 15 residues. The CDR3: CASTPAGGPLDTQYF. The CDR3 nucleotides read TGTGCCAGCACTCCAGCGGGAGGGCCGTTAGATACGCAGTATTTT.

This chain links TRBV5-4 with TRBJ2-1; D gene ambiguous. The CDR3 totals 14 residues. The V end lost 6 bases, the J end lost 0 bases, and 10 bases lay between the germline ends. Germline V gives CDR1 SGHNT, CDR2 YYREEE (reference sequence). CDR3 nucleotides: TGTGCCAGCACTCGACAAAGCTCCTACAATGAGCAGTTCTTC. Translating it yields CASTRQSSYNEQFF.

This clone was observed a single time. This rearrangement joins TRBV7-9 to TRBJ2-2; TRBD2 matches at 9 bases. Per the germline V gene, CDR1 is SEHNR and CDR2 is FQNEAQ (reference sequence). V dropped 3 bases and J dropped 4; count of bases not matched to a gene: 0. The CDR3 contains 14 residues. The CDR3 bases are TGTGCCAGCAGCTTTAGCGGGGGCACCGGGGAGCTGTTTTTT. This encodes CASSFSGGTGELFF.

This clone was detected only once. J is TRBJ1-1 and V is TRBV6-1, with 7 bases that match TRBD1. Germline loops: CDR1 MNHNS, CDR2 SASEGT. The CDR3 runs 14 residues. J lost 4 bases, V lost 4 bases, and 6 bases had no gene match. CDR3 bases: TGTGCCAGCAGTGGCCGGGACAGCCCCACTGAAGCTTTCTTT. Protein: CASSGRDSPTEAFF.

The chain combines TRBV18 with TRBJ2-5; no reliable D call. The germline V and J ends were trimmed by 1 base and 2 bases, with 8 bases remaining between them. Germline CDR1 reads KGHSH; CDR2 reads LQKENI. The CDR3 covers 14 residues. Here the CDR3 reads CASSPLRIQETQYF. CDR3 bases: TGTGCCAGCTCACCACTACGGATTCAAGAGACCCAGTACTTC.

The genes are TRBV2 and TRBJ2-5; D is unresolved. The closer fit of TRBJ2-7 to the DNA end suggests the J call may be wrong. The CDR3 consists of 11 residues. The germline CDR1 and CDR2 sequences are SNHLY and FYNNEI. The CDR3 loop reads CASSLRYEQYF. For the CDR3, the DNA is TGTGCCAGCAGTCTCAGATACGAGCAGTACTTC.

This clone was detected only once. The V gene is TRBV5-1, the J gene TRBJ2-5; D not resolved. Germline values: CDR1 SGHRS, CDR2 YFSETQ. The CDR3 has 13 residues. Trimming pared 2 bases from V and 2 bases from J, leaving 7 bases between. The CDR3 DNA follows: TGCGCCAGCAGCTTCAGCAGGCAAGAGACCCAGTACTTC. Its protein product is CASSFSRQETQYF.